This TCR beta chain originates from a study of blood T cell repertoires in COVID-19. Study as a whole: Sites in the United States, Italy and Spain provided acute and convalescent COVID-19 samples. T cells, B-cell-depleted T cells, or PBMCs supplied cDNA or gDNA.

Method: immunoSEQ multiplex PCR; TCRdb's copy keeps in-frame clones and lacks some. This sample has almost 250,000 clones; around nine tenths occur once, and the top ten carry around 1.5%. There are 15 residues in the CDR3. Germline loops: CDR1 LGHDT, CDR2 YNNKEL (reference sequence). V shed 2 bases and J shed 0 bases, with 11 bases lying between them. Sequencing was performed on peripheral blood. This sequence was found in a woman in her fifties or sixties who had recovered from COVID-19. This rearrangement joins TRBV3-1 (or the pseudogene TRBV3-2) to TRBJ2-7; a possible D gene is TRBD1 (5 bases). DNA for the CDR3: TGTGCCAGCAGCCAAATGACAGTGTCCTCCTACGAGCAGTACTTC. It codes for CASSQMTVSSYEQYF.